This T cell receptor beta chain was obtained from a study of response to subunit inactivated influenza vaccine. The study's findings and limits: Authors suggested that a seasonal influenza vaccination recruits few new T cells each time.

MiXCR, run by TCRdb on the RT-PCR reads, gives a single entry per CDR3 protein. The sample yields over 150,000 distinct CDR3 sequences, approximately 11% seen once. The CDR3 covers 13 residues. Germline CDR1 SGDLS, CDR2 YYNGEE. V dropped 4 bases and J dropped 5 bases, with 12 bases sitting between them. This clonotype has more than one count but fewer than ten. Its antigen remains unidentified. The genes are TRBV9 and TRBJ2-5, with D perhaps matching TRBD1 (6 bases). Material: CD8+ T cells sorted from PBMCs, obtained roughly 24 months after vaccination. This sequence was found in a man between 50 and 75 years old who received an inactivated influenza vaccine. This chain's CDR3 is CASSITGSETQYF. The CDR3 coding sequence is TGTGCCAGCAGCATCACAGGGAGTGAGACCCAGTACTTC.